This TCR beta chain was captured by sequencing in a study of blood T cell repertoires in COVID-19. Turning to the study itself: There were acute and convalescent COVID-19 samples, and they came from the United States, Italy and Spain. T cells, B-cell-depleted T cells, or PBMCs provided the cDNA or gDNA that served as material.

Here immunoSEQ multiplex PCR was the method, and the copy in TCRdb shows in-frame clones only, minus some. The sample records almost 250,000 clones, around 89% being singletons. The CDR3 has 13 residues. Per germline, CDR1 GTSNPN and CDR2 SVGIG (reference sequence). V lost 4 bases to trimming and J lost 6 bases; unmatched junction nucleotides: 7. Assignments of participants to cohorts depended upon their own reported clinical history. Each recovered donor of Cohort 3 presented with two negative PCRs, clearance, or symptom resolution. What was sequenced was PBMCs or T cells enriched from blood (not recorded which). This chain joins TRBV30 and TRBJ1-2, with 8 bases matching TRBD1. This TCR derives from a woman aged 25 to 39 who had recovered from COVID-19. The CDR3 nucleotides read TGTGCCTGGACACCCGGGACAGGAAATGGCTACACCTTC. As protein: CAWTPGTGNGYTF.